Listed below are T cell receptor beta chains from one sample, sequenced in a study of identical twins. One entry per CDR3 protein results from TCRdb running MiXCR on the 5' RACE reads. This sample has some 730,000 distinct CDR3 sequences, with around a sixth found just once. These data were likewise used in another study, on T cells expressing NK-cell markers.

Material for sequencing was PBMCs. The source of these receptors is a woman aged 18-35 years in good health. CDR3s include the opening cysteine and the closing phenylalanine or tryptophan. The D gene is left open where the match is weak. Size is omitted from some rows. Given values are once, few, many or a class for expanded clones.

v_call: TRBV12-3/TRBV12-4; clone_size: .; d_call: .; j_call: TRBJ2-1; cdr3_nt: TGTGCCAGCAGGTCCGGGACACTCTCCTACAATGAGCAGTTCTTC; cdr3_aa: CASRSGTLSYNEQFF
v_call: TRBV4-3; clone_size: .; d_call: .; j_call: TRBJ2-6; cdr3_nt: TGCGCCAGCAGCCAAGGCCTTCTATTCTCTGGGGCCAACGTCCTGACTTTC; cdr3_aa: CASSQGLLFSGANVLTF
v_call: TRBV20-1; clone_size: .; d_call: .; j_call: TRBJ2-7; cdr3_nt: TGCAGTGCTAGAGGGCCCGGCGGGGAGAGCTCCTACGAGCAGTACTTC; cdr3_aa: CSARGPGGESSYEQYF
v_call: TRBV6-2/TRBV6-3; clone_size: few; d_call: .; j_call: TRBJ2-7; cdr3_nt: TGTGCCAGCAGTTACGGGGGGCTAGCCGCTCCCTACGAGCAGTACTTC; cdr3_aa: CASSYGGLAAPYEQYF
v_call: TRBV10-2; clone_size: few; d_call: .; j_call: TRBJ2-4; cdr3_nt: TGCGCCAGCAGGGATAGCGTTATTCAGTACTTC; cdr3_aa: CASRDSVIQYF
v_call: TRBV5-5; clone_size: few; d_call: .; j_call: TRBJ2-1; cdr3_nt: TGTGCCAGCAGCTTTACTAAGGAGCAGTTCTTC; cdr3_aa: CASSFTKEQFF
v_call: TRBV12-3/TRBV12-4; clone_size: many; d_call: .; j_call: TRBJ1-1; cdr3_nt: TGTGCCAGCAGTTTACAGGGAGGTGGCACTGAAGCTTTCTTT; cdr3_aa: CASSLQGGGTEAFF
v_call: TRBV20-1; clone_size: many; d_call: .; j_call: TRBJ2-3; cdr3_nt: TGCAGTGCCCCAGGGGGGAGTGCGACAGATACGCAGTATTTT; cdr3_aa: CSAPGGSATDTQYF
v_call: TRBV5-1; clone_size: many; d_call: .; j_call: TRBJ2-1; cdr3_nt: TGCGCCAGCAGCCGGCCTCGGGACACCTCCTACAATGAGCAGTTCTTC; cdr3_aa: CASSRPRDTSYNEQFF
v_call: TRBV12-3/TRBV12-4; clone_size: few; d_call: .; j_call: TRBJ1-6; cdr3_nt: TGTGCCAGCAGTTTTTATAGCGGGAGAGATAATTCACCCCTCCACTTT; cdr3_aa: CASSFYSGRDNSPLHF
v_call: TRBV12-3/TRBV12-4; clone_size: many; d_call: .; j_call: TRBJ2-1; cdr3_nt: TGTGCCAGCAGCTTGCCAGGAAGCTCCTACAATGAGCAGTTCTTC; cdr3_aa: CASSLPGSSYNEQFF
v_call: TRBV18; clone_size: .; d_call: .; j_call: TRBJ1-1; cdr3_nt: TGTGCCAGCTCACCGCGCTACGGACGGCGAAGGGAATCGTCTGAAGCTTTCTTT; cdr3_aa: CASSPRYGRRRESSEAFF
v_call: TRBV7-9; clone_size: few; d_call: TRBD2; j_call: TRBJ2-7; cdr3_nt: TGTGCCAGCAGCTTAGTAGCGGGAGGACCCTACGAGCAGTACTTC; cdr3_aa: CASSLVAGGPYEQYF
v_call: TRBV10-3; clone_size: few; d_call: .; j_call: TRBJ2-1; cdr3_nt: TGTGCCATCAGTGAGGGCCTAGACGGGGATGAGCAGTTCTTC; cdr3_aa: CAISEGLDGDEQFF
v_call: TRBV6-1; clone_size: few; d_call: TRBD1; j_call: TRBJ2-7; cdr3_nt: TGTGCCAGCAGGTTCGGGACAGGGGGCGAGCAGTACTTC; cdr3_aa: CASRFGTGGEQYF
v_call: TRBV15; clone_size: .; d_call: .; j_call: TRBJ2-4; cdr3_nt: TGTGCCACCAGCGACGGGAGTCAGGGCAAAAACATTCAGTACTTC; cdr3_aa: CATSDGSQGKNIQYF
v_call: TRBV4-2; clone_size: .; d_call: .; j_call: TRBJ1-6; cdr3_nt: TGTGCCAGCAGCCAAGTAAAGGGTTCCTATAATTCACCCCTCCACTTT; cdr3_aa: CASSQVKGSYNSPLHF
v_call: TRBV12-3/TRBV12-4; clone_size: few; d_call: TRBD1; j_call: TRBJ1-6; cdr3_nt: TGTGCCAGCAGTTGGGGGACAGGGGGCTATTCACCCCTCCACTTT; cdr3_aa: CASSWGTGGYSPLHF
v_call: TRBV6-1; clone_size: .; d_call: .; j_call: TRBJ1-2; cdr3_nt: TGTGCCAGCACAACAGGCGGCTACACCTTC; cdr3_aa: CASTTGGYTF
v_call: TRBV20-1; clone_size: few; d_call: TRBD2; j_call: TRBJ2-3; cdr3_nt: TGCAGTGCCCATGGACTAGCGGGAGGGATGACAGATACGCAGTATTTT; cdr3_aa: CSAHGLAGGMTDTQYF
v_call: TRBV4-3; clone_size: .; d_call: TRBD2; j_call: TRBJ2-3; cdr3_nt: TGCGCCAGCAGCCCAAGCCGCGGACTAGCGGGAGGCCCAGATACGCAGTATTTT; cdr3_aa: CASSPSRGLAGGPDTQYF
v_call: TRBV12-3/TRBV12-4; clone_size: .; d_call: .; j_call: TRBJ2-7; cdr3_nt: TGTGCCAGCAGTTTTCCGGACAGTGTCTACGAGCAGTACTTC; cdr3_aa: CASSFPDSVYEQYF
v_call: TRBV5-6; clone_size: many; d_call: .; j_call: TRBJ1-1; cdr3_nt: TGTGCCAGCAGCCTGGATATTCAGGGGATGACTGAAGCTTTCTTT; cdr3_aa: CASSLDIQGMTEAFF
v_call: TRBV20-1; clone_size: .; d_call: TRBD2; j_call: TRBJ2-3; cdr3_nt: TGCAGTGCTAGGGGGGAGGGTACGCAGTATTTT; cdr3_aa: CSARGEGTQYF
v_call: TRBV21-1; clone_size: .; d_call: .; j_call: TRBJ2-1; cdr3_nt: TGTGCCAGCATACAGGGGATGTACAATGAGCAGTTCTTC; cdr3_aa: CASIQGMYNEQFF
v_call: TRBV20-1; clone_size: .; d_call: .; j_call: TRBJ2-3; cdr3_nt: TGCAGTGCTGTCGGGTGGATAAGCACAGATACGCAGTATTTT; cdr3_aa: CSAVGWISTDTQYF
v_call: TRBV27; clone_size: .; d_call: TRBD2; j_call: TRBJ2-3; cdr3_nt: TGTGCCAGCAGTACGACTATTAGCGGGAGGGCCCCTCGGGATACGCAGTATTTT; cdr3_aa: CASSTTISGRAPRDTQYF
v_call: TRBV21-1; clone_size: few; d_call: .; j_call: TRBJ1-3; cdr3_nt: .; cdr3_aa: CASSKGVVASGNTIYF
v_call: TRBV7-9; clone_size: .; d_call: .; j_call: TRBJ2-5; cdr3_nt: TGTGCCAGCAGCCCTCTCGGGACATTTGAAGAGACCCAGTACTTC; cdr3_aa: CASSPLGTFEETQYF
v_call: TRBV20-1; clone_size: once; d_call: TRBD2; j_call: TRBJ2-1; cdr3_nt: TGCAGTGCTCTAGCGGGAGCGGTCGGCAATGAGCAGTTCTTC; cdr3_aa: CSALAGAVGNEQFF
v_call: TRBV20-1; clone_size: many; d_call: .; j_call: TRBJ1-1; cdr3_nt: TGCAGTGCTACCTACCGGGTGGGCACTGAAGCTTTCTTT; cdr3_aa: CSATYRVGTEAFF
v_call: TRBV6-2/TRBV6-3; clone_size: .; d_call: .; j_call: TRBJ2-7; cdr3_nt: TGTGCCAGCAGTTATCGTCACCCTCAAACGGCGGGTCCCCCAAGCTCCTACGAGCAGTACTTC; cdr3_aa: CASSYRHPQTAGPPSSYEQYF
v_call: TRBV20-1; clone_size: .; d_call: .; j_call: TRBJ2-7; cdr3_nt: TGCAGTGCTAGCGGACTGGGAGACTACGAGCAGTACTTC; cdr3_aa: CSASGLGDYEQYF
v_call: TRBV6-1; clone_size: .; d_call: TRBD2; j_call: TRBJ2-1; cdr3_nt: TGTGCCAGCAGCCGACCGGGACTAGCCACCAATGAGCAGTTCTTC; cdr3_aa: CASSRPGLATNEQFF
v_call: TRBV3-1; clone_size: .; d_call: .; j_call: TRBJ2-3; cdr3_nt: TGTGCCAGCAGCCAAGGGCACAGGCAAGCGCAGTATTTT; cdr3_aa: CASSQGHRQAQYF
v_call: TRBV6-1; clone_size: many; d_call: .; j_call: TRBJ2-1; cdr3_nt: TGTGCCAGCAGCCGGGGCTGGGGAGTAAGCTCCTACAATGAGCAGTTCTTC; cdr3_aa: CASSRGWGVSSYNEQFF
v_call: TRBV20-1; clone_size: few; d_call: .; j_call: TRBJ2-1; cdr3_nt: TGCAGTGCTAGATCAAGAACACAGACCAATGAGCAGTTCTTC; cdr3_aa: CSARSRTQTNEQFF
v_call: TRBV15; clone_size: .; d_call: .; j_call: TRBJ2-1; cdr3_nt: TGTGCCACCGGGCAAGGTTGGGCCGGTGAGCAGTTCTTC; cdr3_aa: CATGQGWAGEQFF
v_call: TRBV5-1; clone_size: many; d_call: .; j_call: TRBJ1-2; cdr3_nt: TGCGCCAGCAGCATCGAAGGCACGGGAGGCTACACCTTC; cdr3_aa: CASSIEGTGGYTF
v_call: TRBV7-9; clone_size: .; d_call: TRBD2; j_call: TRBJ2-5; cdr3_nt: TGTGCCAGCAGCTTAGCTCCGGGACTAGGAGAGACCCAGTACTTC; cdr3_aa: CASSLAPGLGETQYF
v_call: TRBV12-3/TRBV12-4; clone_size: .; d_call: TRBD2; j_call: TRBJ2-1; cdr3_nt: TGTGCCAGCATCAAAAGCGGGAGCTCCTACAATGAGCAGTTCTTC; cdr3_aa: CASIKSGSSYNEQFF
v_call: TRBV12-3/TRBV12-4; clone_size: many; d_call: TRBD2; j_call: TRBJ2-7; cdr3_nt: TGTGCCAGCAGTTTTACTAGCGGGGGAGCCTACGAGCAGTACTTC; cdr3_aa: CASSFTSGGAYEQYF
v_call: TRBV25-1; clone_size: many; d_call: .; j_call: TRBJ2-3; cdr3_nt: TGTGCCAGCAGTGAAGGAGATACGCAGTATTTT; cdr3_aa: CASSEGDTQYF
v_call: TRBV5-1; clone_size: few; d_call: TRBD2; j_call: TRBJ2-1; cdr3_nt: TGCGCCAGCAGCTTGGCCCCCCGGGGGGGCAATGAGCAGTTCTTC; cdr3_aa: CASSLAPRGGNEQFF
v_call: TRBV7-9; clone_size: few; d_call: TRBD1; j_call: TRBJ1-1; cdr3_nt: TGTGCCAGCAGCTTCCTGACAGGGTTGAACACTGAAGCTTTCTTT; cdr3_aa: CASSFLTGLNTEAFF
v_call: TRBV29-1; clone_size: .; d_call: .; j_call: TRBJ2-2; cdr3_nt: TGCAGCGGGGTAGCGGCGAACACCGGGGAGCTGTTTTTT; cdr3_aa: CSGVAANTGELFF
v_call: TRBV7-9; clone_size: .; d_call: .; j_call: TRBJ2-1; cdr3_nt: TGTGCCAGCAGCTTAGCGCGTCTCTCCGGGGTTAATGAGCAGTTCTTC; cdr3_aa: CASSLARLSGVNEQFF
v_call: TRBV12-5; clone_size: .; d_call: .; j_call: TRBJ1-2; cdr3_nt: TGTGCTAGTGGTTTGGACGGCGCCTCGTGGGGTGGCTACACCTTC; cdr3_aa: CASGLDGASWGGYTF
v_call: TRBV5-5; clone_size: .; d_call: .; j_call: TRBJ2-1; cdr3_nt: TGTGCCAGCACCAATCTACTAGCTAATGAGCAGTTCTTC; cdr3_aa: CASTNLLANEQFF
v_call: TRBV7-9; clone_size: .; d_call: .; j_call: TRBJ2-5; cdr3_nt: TGTGCCAGCAGCTTGGGGCCAGGGGGGTTAACGGAGACCCAGTACTTC; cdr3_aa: CASSLGPGGLTETQYF
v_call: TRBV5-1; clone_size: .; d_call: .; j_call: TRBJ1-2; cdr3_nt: TGCGCCAGCAGCGGGCCGGGACACGATATCGGCTATGGCCACACCTTC; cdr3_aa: CASSGPGHDIGYGHTF
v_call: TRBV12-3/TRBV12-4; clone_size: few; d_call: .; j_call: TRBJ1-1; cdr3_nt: TGTGCCAGCTTTAACCGGGGGGGCAACACTGAAGCTTTCTTT; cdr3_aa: CASFNRGGNTEAFF
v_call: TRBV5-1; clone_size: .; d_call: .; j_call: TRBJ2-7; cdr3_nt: TGCGCCAGCAGCTTGGCCGGAACAGTTCCAGAGCAGTACTTC; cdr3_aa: CASSLAGTVPEQYF
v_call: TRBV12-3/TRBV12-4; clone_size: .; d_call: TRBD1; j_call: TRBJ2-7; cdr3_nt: TGTGCCAGCCAGTCTAACAGGGGTTCGTCCGAGCAGTACTTC; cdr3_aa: CASQSNRGSSEQYF
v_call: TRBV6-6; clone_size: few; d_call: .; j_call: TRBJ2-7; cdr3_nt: TGTGCCAGCACAGCAGGGTCTGACGAGCAGTACTTC; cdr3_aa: CASTAGSDEQYF
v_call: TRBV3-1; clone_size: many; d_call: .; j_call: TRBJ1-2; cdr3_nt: TGTGCCAGCAGCCAGGTACTAATCGGGACATTCTATGGCTACACCTTC; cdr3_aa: CASSQVLIGTFYGYTF
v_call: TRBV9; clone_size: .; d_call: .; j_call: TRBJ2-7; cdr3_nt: TGTGCCAGCAGCGTAGTGGCGGGGTCCTACGAGCAGTACTTC; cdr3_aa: CASSVVAGSYEQYF